Here is one T cell receptor beta chain with its context. Its cognate antigen is unknown. Germline trimming cut 7 bases from V and 1 base from J; bases unmatched to any gene: 14. This CDR3 is built from 18 residues. From germline, CDR1 is SNHLY and CDR2 FYNNEI. The PCR was carried out with 60 Vbeta primers and 13 Jbeta primers. This table comes from immunoSEQ multiplex PCR, and its TCRdb copy is limited to in-frame clones, with some not included. Of 180,000 or so clones in the sample, 70% to 80% were seen once. This entry is derived from a study of cytomegalovirus exposure and HLA in healthy donors. Study-wide context: Earlier, 110 million or so unique TCR beta sequences were recovered from roughly 200 million T cells by an analysis. Study observations and caveats: Within an earlier analysis, most TCR beta V segments proved productive either about 90% or about 30% of the time. Among the sequence variants, a highly shared cluster was likely an artifact of sequencing.

Sample: PBMCs. The rearrangement links TRBV2 to TRBJ2-3; 10 bases are a match to TRBD2. The TCR was taken from a woman in her fifties or sixties in good health and CMV-seropositive. The chain's CDR3 is CASTFEASGGRGTDTQYF. The CDR3 DNA reads TGTGCCAGCACGTTTGAGGCTAGCGGGGGCAGGGGCACAGATACGCAGTATTTT. Full variable domain (rest looked up from reference TRBV2 and TRBJ2-3): EPEVTQTPSHQVTQMGQEVILRCVPISNHLYFYWYRQILGQKVEFLVSFYNNEISEKSEIFDDQFSVERPDGSNFTLKIRSTKLEDSAMYFCASTFEASGGRGTDTQYFGPGTRLTVL.